The clone carrying this T cell receptor (beta chain) has more than one count but fewer than ten. What it recognizes is unknown. Expressed TCRB transcripts were sequenced, since all the RNA that had been isolated was reverse transcribed. Some clones are missing from TCRdb's copy, which holds only in-frame ones; the method was immunoSEQ multiplex PCR. Of about 120,000 clones in the sample, about 18% are singletons; the top ten hold 2.6%. This entry is derived from a study of beta chain features in type 1 diabetes. Points from the study as a whole: Patients with Type 1 diabetes showed moderately but significantly shorter TCRB CDR3s in all four CD4+ subsets.

Between the trimmed V and J ends, which lost 6 bases and 2 bases, there was a span of 13 bases. In germline, CDR1 is MNHEY, CDR2 SVGAGI. The CDR3 runs to 14 residues. This TCR came from a man aged 18 to 30 with type 1 diabetes. The rearrangement joins TRBV6-5 to TRBJ2-5, with D tentatively TRBD1 (5 bases). The specimen was central memory CD4+ T cells from blood. CDR3 amino acids: CASRLLAGQETQYF. The CDR3 DNA is TGTGCCAGCAGGCTGCTGGCAGGGCAAGAGACCCAGTACTTC.